This record looks at one TCR beta chain sequence and its context. This specimen comes from a study of identical twins. The CDR3 contains 11 residues. Germline lookup yields CDR1 LNHDA and CDR2 SQIVND (reference sequence). V lost 8 bases, J lost 6 bases, and 5 bases lay in between. A universal primer site arose from template switching, and cDNA bore unique molecular identifiers. From the 5' RACE reads, TCRdb called clonotypes with MiXCR, one entry per CDR3 protein. Of about 260,000 distinct CDR3 sequences in the sample, 5.5% to 8% are singletons; the top ten hold roughly 3.6%. These data were also filed under a second study, of yellow fever vaccine responses in identical twins. In that study: Twins reportedly appeared to share part of their vaccine T cell response while keeping part individual.

The source is a woman aged 18-35 years in good health. The sequencing sample was made of memory (CD45RO+) T cells sorted from blood. The chain recombines TRBV19 with TRBJ2-6; no firm D call. CDR3 protein: CASEEANVLTF. The CDR3 DNA is TGTGCCAGTGAGGAGGCCAACGTCCTGACTTTC.